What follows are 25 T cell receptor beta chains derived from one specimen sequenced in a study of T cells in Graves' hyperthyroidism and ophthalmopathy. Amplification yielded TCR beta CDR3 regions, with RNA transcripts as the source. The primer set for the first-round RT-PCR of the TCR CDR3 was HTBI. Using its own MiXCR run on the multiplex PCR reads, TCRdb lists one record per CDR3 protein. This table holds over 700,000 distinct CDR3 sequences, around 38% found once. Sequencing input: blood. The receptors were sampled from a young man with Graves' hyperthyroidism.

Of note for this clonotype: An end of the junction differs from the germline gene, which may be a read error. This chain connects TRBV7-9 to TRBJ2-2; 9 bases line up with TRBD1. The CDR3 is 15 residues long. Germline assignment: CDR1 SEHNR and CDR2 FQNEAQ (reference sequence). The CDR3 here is CVSSPGTGWSGELFF. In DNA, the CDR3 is TGTGTCAGCAGCCCCGGGACAGGGTGGTCGGGGGAGCTGTTTTTT.

CDR3 bases: TGTGCCAGCAGCAGGACTAGCGGCCACACCGGGGAGCTGTTTTTT. It specifies CASSRTSGHTGELFF. The rearrangement links TRBV2 to TRBJ2-2, with 10 bases identical to TRBD2. The CDR3 covers 15 residues. Per germline, CDR1 SNHLY and CDR2 FYNNEI. The V segment lost 6 bases and the J segment 3 bases; nucleotides outside the gene matches: 4.

CDR3 sequence: CASSAEASGANVLTF. CDR3 sequence (DNA): TGTGCCAGCAGCGCCGAGGCCTCTGGGGCCAACGTCCTGACTTTC. The chain employs TRBV13 and TRBJ2-6; no firm D call. The CDR3 spans 15 residues. Germline assignment: CDR1 PRHDT and CDR2 FYEKMQ (reference sequence). Trimming shortened V by 5 bases and J by 0 bases, and 8 bases separated the two germline ends. Full variable domain (outside the CDR3, taken from reference TRBV13 and TRBJ2-6): AAGVIQSPRHLIKEKRETATLKCYPIPRHDTVYWYQQGPGQDPQFLISFYEKMQSDKGSIPDRFSAQQFSDYHSELNMSSLELGDSALYFCASSAEASGANVLTFGAGSRLTVL.

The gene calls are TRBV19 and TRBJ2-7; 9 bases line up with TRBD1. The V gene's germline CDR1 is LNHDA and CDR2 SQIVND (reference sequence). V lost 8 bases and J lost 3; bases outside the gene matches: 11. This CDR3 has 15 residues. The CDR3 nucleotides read TGTGCCAGTCAGCCCTCCGGGACAGGGATCTACGAGCAGTACTTC. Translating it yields CASQPSGTGIYEQYF.

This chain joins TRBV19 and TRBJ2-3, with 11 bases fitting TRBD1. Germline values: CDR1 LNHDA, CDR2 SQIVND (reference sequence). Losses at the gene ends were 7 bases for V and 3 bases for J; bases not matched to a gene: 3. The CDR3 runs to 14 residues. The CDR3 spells CASNRDRGTDTQYF. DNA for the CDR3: TGTGCCAGTAATCGGGACAGGGGGACAGATACGCAGTATTTT.

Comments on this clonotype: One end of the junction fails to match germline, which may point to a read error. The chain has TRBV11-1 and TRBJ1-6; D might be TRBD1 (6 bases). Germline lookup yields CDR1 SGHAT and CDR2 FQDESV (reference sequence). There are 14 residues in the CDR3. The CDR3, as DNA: TGTACCAGCAGAGATCGGGGGGCCGATTCACCCCTCCACTTT. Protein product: CTSRDRGADSPLHF.

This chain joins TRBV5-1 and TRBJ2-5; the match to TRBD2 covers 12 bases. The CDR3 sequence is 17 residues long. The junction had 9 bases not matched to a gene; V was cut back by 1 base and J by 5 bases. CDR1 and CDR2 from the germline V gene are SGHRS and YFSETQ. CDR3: CASSLKNTGTSGETQYF. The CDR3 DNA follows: TGCGCCAGCAGCTTGAAGAACACCGGGACTAGCGGGGAGACCCAGTACTTC.

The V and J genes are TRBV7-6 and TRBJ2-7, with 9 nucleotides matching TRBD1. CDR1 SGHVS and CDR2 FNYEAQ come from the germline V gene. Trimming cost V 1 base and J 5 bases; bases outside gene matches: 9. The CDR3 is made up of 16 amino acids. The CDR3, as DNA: TGTGCCAGCAGCTTAGACTCAGGACAGGGGACCCACGAGCAGTACTTC. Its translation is CASSLDSGQGTHEQYF.

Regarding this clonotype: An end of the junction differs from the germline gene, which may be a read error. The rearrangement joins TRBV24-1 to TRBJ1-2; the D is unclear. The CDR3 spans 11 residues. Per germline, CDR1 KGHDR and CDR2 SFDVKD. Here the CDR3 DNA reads TGTGCCACCAGGGATTTCCGTGGCTACACCTTC. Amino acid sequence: CATRDFRGYTF.

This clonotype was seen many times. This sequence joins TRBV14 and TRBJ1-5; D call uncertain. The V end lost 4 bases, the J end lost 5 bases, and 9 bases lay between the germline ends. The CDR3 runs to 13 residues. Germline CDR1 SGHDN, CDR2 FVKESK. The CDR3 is CASSRESYQPQHF. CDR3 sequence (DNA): TGTGCCAGCAGCCGGGAGAGCTATCAGCCCCAGCATTTT.

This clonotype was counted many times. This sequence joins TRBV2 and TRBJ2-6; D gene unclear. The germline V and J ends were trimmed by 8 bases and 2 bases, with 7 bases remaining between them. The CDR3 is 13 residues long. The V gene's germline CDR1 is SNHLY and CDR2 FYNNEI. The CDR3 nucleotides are TGTGCCAGCTCAGAGGCTGGGGCCAACGTCCTGACTTTC. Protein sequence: CASSEAGANVLTF.

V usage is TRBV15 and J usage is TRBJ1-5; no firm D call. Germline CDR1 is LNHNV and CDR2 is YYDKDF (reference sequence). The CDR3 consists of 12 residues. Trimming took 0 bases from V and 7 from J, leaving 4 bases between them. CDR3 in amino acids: CATSRDGQPQHF. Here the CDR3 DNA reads TGTGCCACCAGCAGAGACGGACAGCCCCAGCATTTT.

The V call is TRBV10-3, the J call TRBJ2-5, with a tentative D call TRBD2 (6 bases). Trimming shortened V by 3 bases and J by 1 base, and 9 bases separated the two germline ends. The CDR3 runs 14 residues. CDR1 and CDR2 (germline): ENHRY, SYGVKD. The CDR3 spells CAISDAGIQETQYF. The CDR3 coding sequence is TGTGCCATCAGTGACGCGGGGATCCAAGAGACCCAGTACTTC.

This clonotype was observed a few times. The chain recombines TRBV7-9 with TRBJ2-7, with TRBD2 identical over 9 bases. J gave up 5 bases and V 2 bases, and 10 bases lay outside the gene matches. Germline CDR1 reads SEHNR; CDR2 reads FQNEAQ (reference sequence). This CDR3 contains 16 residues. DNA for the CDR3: TGTGCCAGCAGCTTATTTAGCGGGAGAAGTTCCCACGAGCAGTACTTC. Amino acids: CASSLFSGRSSHEQYF.

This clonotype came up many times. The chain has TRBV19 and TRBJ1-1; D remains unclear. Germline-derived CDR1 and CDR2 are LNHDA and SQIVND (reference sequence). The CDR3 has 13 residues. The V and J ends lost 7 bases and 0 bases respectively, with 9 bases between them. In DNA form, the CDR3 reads TGTGCCAGTACTCTCGGGGTGAACACTGAAGCTTTCTTT. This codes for CASTLGVNTEAFF.

The CDR3 here is CASCYGQRKNYGYTF. The CDR3 nucleotides read TGTGCCAGCTGCTACGGACAGAGGAAGAACTATGGCTACACCTTC. The genes are TRBV11-2 and TRBJ1-2; D may be TRBD1 (6 bases). The CDR3 spans 15 residues. V was pared by 8 bases and J by 2 bases, with 18 bases between. From germline, CDR1 is SGHAT and CDR2 FQNNGV.

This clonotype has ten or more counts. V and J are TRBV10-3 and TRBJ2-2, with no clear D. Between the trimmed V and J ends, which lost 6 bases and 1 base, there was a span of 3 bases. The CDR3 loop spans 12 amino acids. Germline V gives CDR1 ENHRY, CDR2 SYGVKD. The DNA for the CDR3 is TGTGCCATCAGCCGGAACACCGGGGAGCTGTTTTTT. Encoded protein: CAISRNTGELFF.

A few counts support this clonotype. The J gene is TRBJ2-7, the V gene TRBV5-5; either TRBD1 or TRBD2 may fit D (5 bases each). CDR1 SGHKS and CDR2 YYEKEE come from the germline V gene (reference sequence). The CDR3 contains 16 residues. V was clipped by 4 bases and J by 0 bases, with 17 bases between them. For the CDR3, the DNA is TGTGCCAGCAGCCCGGGGCACGCGGCCAGCTCCTACGAGCAGTACTTC. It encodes CASSPGHAASSYEQYF.

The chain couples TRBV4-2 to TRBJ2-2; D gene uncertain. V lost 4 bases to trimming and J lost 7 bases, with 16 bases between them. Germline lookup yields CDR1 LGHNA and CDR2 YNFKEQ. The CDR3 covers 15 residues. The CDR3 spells CASSPTTVKGGELFF. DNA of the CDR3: TGTGCCAGCAGCCCAACTACAGTGAAAGGCGGGGAGCTGTTTTTT.

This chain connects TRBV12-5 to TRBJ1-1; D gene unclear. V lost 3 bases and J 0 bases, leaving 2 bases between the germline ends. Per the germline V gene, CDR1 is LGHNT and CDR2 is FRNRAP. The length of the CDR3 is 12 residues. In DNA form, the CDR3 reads TGTGCTAGTGGTTTTCTGAACACTGAAGCTTTCTTT. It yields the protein CASGFLNTEAFF. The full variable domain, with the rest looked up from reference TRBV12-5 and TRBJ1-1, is DARVTQTPRHKVTEMGQEVTMRCQPILGHNTVFWYRQTMMQGLELLAYFRNRAPLDDSGMPKDRFSAEMPDATLATLKIQPSEPRDSAVYFCASGFLNTEAFFGQGTRLTVV.

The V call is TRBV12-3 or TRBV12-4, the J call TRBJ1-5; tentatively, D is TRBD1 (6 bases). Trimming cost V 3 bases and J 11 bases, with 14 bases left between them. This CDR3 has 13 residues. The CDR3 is CASSFTGRETQHF. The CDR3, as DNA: TGTGCCAGCAGTTTTACAGGGCGAGAGACCCAGCATTTT.

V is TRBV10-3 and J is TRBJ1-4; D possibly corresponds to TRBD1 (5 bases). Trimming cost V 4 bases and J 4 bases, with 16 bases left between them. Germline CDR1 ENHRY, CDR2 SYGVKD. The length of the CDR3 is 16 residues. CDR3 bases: TGTGCCATCAGTGGGAGGGATGAGCAGGGTAATGAAAAACTGTTTTTT. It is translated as CAISGRDEQGNEKLFF.

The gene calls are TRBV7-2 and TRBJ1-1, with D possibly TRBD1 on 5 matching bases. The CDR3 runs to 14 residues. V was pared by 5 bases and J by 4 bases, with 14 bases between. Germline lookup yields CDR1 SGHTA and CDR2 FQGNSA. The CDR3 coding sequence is TGTGCCAGCAGCCTAATTACAGGAGTCACTGAAGCTTTCTTT. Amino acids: CASSLITGVTEAFF.

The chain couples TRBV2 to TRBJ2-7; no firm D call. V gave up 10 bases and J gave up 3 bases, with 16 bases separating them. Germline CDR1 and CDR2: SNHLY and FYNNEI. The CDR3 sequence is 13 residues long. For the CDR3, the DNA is TGTGCCATCACTAAGGACGGAATCTACGAGCAGTACTTC. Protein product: CAITKDGIYEQYF.

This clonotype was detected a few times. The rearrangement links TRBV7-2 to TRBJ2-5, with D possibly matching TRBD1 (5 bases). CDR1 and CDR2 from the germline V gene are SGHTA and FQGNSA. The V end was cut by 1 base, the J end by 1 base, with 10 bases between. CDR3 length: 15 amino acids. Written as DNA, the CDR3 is TGTGCCAGCAGCTTAGTAACAGGATCCCAAGAGACCCAGTACTTC. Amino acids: CASSLVTGSQETQYF.